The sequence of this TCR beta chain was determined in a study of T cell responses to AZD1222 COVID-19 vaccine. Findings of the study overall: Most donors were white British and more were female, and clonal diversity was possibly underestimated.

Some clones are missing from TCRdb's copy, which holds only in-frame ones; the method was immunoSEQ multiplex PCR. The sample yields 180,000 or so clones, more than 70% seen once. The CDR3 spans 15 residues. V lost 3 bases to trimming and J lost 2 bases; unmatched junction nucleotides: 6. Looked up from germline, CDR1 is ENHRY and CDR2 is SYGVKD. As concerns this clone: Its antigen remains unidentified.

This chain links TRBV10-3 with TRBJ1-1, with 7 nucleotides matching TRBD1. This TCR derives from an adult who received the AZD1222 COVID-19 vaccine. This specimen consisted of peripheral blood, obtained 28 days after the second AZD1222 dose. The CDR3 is CAISDQQGPNTEAFF. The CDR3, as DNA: TGTGCCATCAGTGACCAACAGGGGCCCAACACTGAAGCTTTCTTT.